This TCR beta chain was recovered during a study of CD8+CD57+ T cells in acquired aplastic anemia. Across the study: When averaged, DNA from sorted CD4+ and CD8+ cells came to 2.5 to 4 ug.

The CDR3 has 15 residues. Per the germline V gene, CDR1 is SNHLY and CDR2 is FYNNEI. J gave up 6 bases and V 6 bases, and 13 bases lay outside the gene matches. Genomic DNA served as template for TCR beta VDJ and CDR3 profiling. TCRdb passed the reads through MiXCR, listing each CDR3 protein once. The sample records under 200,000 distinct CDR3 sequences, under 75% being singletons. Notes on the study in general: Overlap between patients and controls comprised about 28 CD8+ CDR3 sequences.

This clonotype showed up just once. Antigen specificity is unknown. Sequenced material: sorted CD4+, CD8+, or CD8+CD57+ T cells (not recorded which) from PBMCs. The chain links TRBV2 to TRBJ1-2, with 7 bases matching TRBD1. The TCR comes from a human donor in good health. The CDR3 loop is CASSGHRQGGDGYTF. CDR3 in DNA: TGTGCCAGCAGCGGGCACCGACAGGGCGGGGATGGCTACACCTTC.